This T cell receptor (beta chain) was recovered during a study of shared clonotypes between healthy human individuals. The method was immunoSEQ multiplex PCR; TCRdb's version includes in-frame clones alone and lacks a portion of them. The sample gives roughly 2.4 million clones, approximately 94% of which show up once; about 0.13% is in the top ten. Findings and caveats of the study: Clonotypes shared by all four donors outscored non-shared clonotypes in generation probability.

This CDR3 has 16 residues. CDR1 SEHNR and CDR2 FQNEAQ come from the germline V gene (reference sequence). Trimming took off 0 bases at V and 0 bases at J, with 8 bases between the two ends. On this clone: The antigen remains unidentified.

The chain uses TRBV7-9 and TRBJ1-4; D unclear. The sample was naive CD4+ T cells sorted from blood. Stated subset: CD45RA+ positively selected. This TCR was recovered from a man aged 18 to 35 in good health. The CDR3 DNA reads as TGTGCCAGCAGCTTAGCCACCGGGTCAACTAATGAAAAACTGTTTTTT. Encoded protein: CASSLATGSTNEKLFF.